These 19 T cell receptor beta chains were all obtained from the same sample, sequenced in a study of cytomegalovirus exposure and HLA in healthy donors. PCR used 60 Vbeta primers and 13 Jbeta primers. Assay used: immunoSEQ multiplex PCR; TCRdb lists only in-frame clones, some missing. The record lists 150,000 to 200,000 clones, of which the ten most abundant hold around 1.9%. Source material: PBMCs. These TCRs come from a man younger than 45 in good health and CMV-seronegative.

The CDR3 coding sequence is TGTGCCAGCAGCGGGATCGGGGTCCACGGAACGCAGTATTTT. Amino acid sequence: CASSGIGVHGTQYF. The chain combines TRBV9 with TRBJ2-3; a weak D match, TRBD2 (5 bases). Trimming pared 3 bases from V and 9 bases from J, leaving 17 bases between. CDR1 is SGDLS and CDR2 is YYNGEE in the germline V gene. There are 14 residues in the CDR3.

The rearrangement links TRBV7-3 to TRBJ1-1; D uncertain. Germline V CDR1 and CDR2: SGHTA, FQGTGA. This CDR3 comprises 13 residues. Trimming shortened V by 5 bases and J by 0 bases, and 7 bases separated the two germline ends. CDR3 sequence: CASSVELNTEAFF. The CDR3 region has the DNA TGTGCCAGCAGCGTGGAGTTGAACACTGAAGCTTTCTTT.

The genes are TRBV18 and TRBJ1-4; 8 nucleotides line up with TRBD1. The junction had 7 bases not matched to a gene; V was cut back by 2 bases and J by 8 bases. Germline-derived CDR1 and CDR2 are KGHSH and LQKENI. The CDR3 spans 15 residues. The CDR3 here is CASSPSFGQGEKLFF. CDR3 nucleotides: TGTGCCAGCTCACCATCTTTTGGACAGGGCGAAAAACTGTTTTTT.

V gene TRBV10-3 combines with J gene TRBJ2-3, with TRBD1 as a possible D gene (5 bases). Trimming left V 2 bases short and J 1 base short, with 7 bases between. The germline CDR1 and CDR2 sequences are ENHRY and SYGVKD. This CDR3 is 14 amino acids long. CDR3 residues: CAISEGAGTDTQYF. Written as DNA, the CDR3 is TGTGCCATCAGTGAGGGGGCGGGCACAGATACGCAGTATTTT.

The chain uses TRBV5-1 and TRBJ2-1; D possibly corresponds to TRBD2 (5 bases). This CDR3 comprises 15 residues. The germline V gene encodes CDR1 SGHRS and CDR2 YFSETQ. Trimming pared 0 bases from V and 8 bases from J, leaving 15 bases between. CDR3 DNA sequence: TGCGCCAGCAGCTTGGGGTGGGAGAGGGCCCATGAGCAGTTCTTC. Translation: CASSLGWERAHEQFF.

The chain links TRBV28 to TRBJ2-7, with 7 bases that match TRBD2. CDR1 MDHEN and CDR2 SYDVKM come from the germline V gene. With V trimmed by 3 bases and J by 1 base, 6 bases remained unmatched. CDR3 length: 15 residues. The CDR3 sequence: CASSLSGEGSYEQYF. The DNA of the CDR3 is TGTGCCAGCAGTTTGTCGGGGGAGGGATCCTACGAGCAGTACTTC.

V gene TRBV12-5 combines with J gene TRBJ2-1; 7 bases agree with TRBD1. In germline, CDR1 is LGHNT, CDR2 FRNRAP. The V segment lost 4 bases and the J segment 6 bases; nucleotides outside the gene matches: 6. The CDR3 is 14 residues long. The CDR3 DNA is TGTGCTAGTGGTTCACAGACAGGGCTCAATGAGCAGTTCTTC. Its translation is CASGSQTGLNEQFF.

This chain connects TRBV7-2 to TRBJ1-2, with 9 bases identical to TRBD1. The CDR3 has 13 residues. Looked up from germline, CDR1 is SGHTA and CDR2 is FQGNSA. Trimming cost V 6 bases and J 8 bases; bases outside gene matches: 7. CDR3 bases: TGTGCCAGCAGTTCACAGGGGGCGCAGGGCTACACCTTC. This translates into CASSSQGAQGYTF.

The V call is TRBV5-6, the J call TRBJ2-5; D gene unclear. Trimming took off 2 bases at V and 2 bases at J, with 7 bases between the two ends. The CDR3 has 13 residues. The germline V gene encodes CDR1 SGHDT and CDR2 YYEEEE. CDR3 region: CASSLRSQETQYF. The CDR3 region has the DNA TGTGCCAGCAGCTTACGGAGTCAAGAGACCCAGTACTTC.

The gene calls are TRBV7-2 and TRBJ1-1; D possibly corresponds to TRBD1 (5 bases). The CDR3 spans 13 residues. Trimming pared 1 base from V and 3 bases from J, leaving 6 bases between. In germline, CDR1 is SGHTA, CDR2 FQGNSA. The CDR3, as DNA: TGTGCCAGCAGCTTAGTCAGGGACACTGAAGCTTTCTTT. Translating it yields CASSLVRDTEAFF.

J is TRBJ2-7 and V is TRBV6-5; TRBD2 aligns across 11 bases. The V gene's germline CDR1 is MNHEY and CDR2 SVGAGI. The ends lost 6 bases at V and 2 bases at J; junction bases unmatched: 6. This CDR3 region has 15 residues. The CDR3 DNA follows: TGTGCCAGCAGGGCCCCGGGACTAGCGGCCTACGAGCAGTACTTC. Translated, it gives CASRAPGLAAYEQYF.

The chain has TRBV6-6 and TRBJ2-5, with D tentatively TRBD2 (5 bases). The CDR3 totals 14 residues. Germline CDR1 is MNHNY and CDR2 is SVGAGI (reference sequence). V was pared by 2 bases and J by 1 base, with 8 bases between. The CDR3 spells CASSYREVQETQYF. The DNA of the CDR3 is TGTGCCAGCAGTTACCGGGAAGTCCAAGAGACCCAGTACTTC.

This chain connects TRBV15 to TRBJ1-4, with D uncertain. The CDR3 spans 13 residues. V was cut by 0 bases and J by 8 bases, with 7 bases left in between. CDR1 is LNHNV and CDR2 is YYDKDF in the germline V gene (reference sequence). CDR3 nucleotides: TGTGCCACCAGCAGAGATCCGGTGGAAAAACTGTTTTTT. Amino acids: CATSRDPVEKLFF.

This chain uses TRBV5-1 with TRBJ2-6; D remains ambiguous. The CDR3 totals 14 residues. The germline V gene has CDR1 SGHRS and CDR2 YFSETQ. V was trimmed by 2 bases and J by 0 bases, leaving 3 bases between them. The chain's CDR3 is CASSLYSGANVLTF. The CDR3 region has the DNA TGCGCCAGCAGCTTATACTCTGGGGCCAACGTCCTGACTTTC.

CDR3 coding DNA: TGTGCCAGCAGCTTGGGGTGGAGCTCCTACAATGAGCAGTTCTTC. Translation: CASSLGWSSYNEQFF. V gene TRBV5-6 combines with J gene TRBJ2-1; D call uncertain. CDR3 size: 15 residues. Trimming took 0 bases from V and 0 from J, leaving 7 bases between them. From germline, CDR1 is SGHDT and CDR2 YYEEEE.

CDR3 loop: CACSRGRGSEAFF. The CDR3 DNA follows: TGTGCCTGCAGCCGGGGAAGAGGATCTGAAGCTTTCTTT. The chain has TRBV30 and TRBJ1-1; D call uncertain. The CDR3 is made up of 13 amino acids. Germline assignment: CDR1 GTSNPN and CDR2 SVGIG (reference sequence). The ends were cut back, 6 bases at V and 6 bases at J, with 17 bases in the middle.

The V call is TRBV2, the J call TRBJ2-3; 8 bases fit TRBD2. Germline V CDR1 and CDR2: SNHLY, FYNNEI. The CDR3 runs 13 residues. Trimming at V came to 6 bases and at J to 7 bases, leaving 6 bases not matched to a gene. The CDR3 bases are TGTGCCAGCAGCTATAGCGGGATAAATACGCAGTATTTT. It yields the protein CASSYSGINTQYF.

V is TRBV27 and J is TRBJ2-2; D is possibly TRBD1 (5 bases). CDR1 and CDR2 (germline): MNHEY, SMNVEV (reference sequence). V was pared by 8 bases and J by 1 base, with 11 bases between. The CDR3 has 14 residues. The CDR3, as DNA: TGTGCCAGCCGCCGCGGACAGAACACCGGGGAGCTGTTTTTT. It encodes CASRRGQNTGELFF.

The chain carries TRBV7-9 and TRBJ2-1; D possibly corresponds to TRBD1 (6 bases). The CDR3 has 14 residues. In germline, CDR1 is SEHNR, CDR2 FQNEAQ (reference sequence). V gave up 3 bases and J gave up 6 bases, with 12 bases separating them. The CDR3 here is CASSFDRLGNEQFF. The CDR3 coding sequence is TGTGCCAGCAGCTTCGACAGGTTGGGCAATGAGCAGTTCTTC.